Shown below are 25 T cell receptor beta chains from a single sample sequenced in a study of T-cell reconstitution after alpha-beta-depleted transplantation in children. Construction of the TCRbeta library involved unique molecular identifiers. Via MiXCR, TCRdb re-called the PCR reads, giving one row per CDR3 protein. This sample has 200,000 to 250,000 distinct CDR3 sequences, with about 9.6% found just once. The sequencing used PBMCs from the stem cell graft donor, collected from the stem cell graft. These receptors originate from a human donor who donated a stem cell graft to a child with SCID.

This clonotype was found many times. The chain combines TRBV12-3 or TRBV12-4 with TRBJ1-3, with D uncertain. Deletions cut 4 bases from V and 2 bases from J, with 6 bases between. The CDR3 has 13 amino acids. CDR3 sequence reads: CASSSHTGNTIYF. The CDR3 DNA is TGTGCCAGCAGTTCCCATACTGGAAACACCATATATTTT.

The chain couples TRBV5-1 to TRBJ1-2, with TRBD1 matching 10 bases. From germline, CDR1 is SGHRS and CDR2 YFSETQ. V shed 4 bases and J 2 bases; nucleotides not matched to a gene: 8. This CDR3 comprises 16 residues. CDR3 coding DNA: TGCGCCAGCAGCCCCGGACAGGGGGGTACCAACTATGGCTACACCTTC. Translated: CASSPGQGGTNYGYTF.

Ten or more counts support this clonotype. This chain connects TRBV7-9 to TRBJ2-7; the D call may be TRBD1 or TRBD2 (6 bases each). Trimming stripped 1 base from V and 5 bases from J, with 18 bases between. The CDR3 consists of 16 residues. Germline V gives CDR1 SEHNR, CDR2 FQNEAQ (reference sequence). The CDR3 region has the DNA TGTGCCAGCAGCTTAGGAAGGGGGACTCTATTAGACGAGCAGTACTTC. This translates into CASSLGRGTLLDEQYF.

This clonotype was seen at least ten times. The chain has TRBV12-3 or TRBV12-4 and TRBJ1-1, with a possible D match to TRBD1 (6 bases). The length of the CDR3 is 14 residues. Trimming took off 3 bases at V and 4 bases at J, with 12 bases between the two ends. The CDR3 DNA sequence: TGTGCCAGCAGTTTTAGGGGGTTGGGCACTGAAGCTTTCTTT. This translates into CASSFRGLGTEAFF.

This clonotype was recorded at least ten times. The chain uses TRBV3-1 and TRBJ2-1, with TRBD1 matching over 7 bases. V shed 4 bases and J 6 bases; nucleotides not matched to a gene: 15. Looked up from germline, CDR1 is LGHDT and CDR2 is YNNKEL (reference sequence). This CDR3 spans 17 amino acids. The CDR3 bases are TGTGCCAGCAGCCCGCGCAATCCCGGGACAGCCCGCAATGAGCAGTTCTTC. Its translation: CASSPRNPGTARNEQFF.

At least ten counts were recorded for this clonotype. The rearrangement links TRBV5-1 to TRBJ2-7, with 10 bases aligning to TRBD1. The CDR3 totals 15 residues. Germline values: CDR1 SGHRS, CDR2 YFSETQ. Germline trimming cut 4 bases from V and 0 bases from J; bases unmatched to any gene: 4. The CDR3: CASSRWTGGSYEQYF. The CDR3 region has the DNA TGCGCCAGCAGCCGATGGACAGGGGGCTCCTACGAGCAGTACTTC.

With respect to this clonotype: A read error may be the cause here, since a much bigger clone is one base away. The chain links TRBV11-3 to TRBJ2-1; 7 bases fit TRBD2. CDR1 and CDR2 from the germline V gene are SGHNT and YENEEA. This CDR3 spans 14 amino acids. For the CDR3, the DNA is TGTGCCAGCAGCTTAGGGCCAGGGAGGGGTGAGCAGTCCTTC. Its translation: CASSLGPGRGEQSF.

The sample holds a few counts of this clonotype. CDR3 bases: TGCGCCAGCAGCTTGGTAGGGATACCAGAGACCCAGTACTTC. Translating gives CASSLVGIPETQYF. J is TRBJ2-5 and V is TRBV5-1, with D unclear. The V end lost 0 bases, the J end lost 4 bases, and 10 bases lay between the germline ends. CDR3 length: 14 residues. Germline V lookup: CDR1 SGHRS, CDR2 YFSETQ.

This clonotype appeared many times. This rearrangement joins TRBV5-6 to TRBJ2-1; 7 bases are a match to TRBD2. Germline CDR1 SGHDT, CDR2 YYEEEE. This CDR3 has 16 residues. The V and J ends lost 6 bases and 2 bases, in that order; junction bases with no gene match: 11. The CDR3 nucleotides read TGTGCCAGCATACTAAACGGGGGGTATACCTACAATGAGCAGTTCTTC. This codes for CASILNGGYTYNEQFF.

In its sample, this clonotype was seen a few times. The V and J genes are TRBV4-1 and TRBJ1-2, with TRBD1 identical over 10 bases. The CDR3 runs 17 residues. Per the germline V gene, CDR1 is MGHRA and CDR2 is YSYEKL. V trimming: 0 bases; J trimming: 7 bases; junction bases outside the gene matches: 11. CDR3 protein: CASSQDWGQGLLGGYTF. The CDR3 DNA follows: TGCGCCAGCAGCCAAGATTGGGGACAGGGGCTTCTCGGTGGCTACACCTTC.

This clonotype has ten or more counts. The chain carries TRBV20-1 and TRBJ1-1; perhaps TRBD1 as D (6 bases). V was cut by 5 bases and J by 4 bases, with 17 bases left in between. Germline V gives CDR1 DFQATT, CDR2 SNEGSKA (reference sequence). The CDR3 loop spans 14 amino acids. CDR3 protein: CSARIGGASTEAFF. DNA for the CDR3: TGCAGTGCTCGGATCGGGGGGGCGAGCACTGAAGCTTTCTTT.

This clonotype was recorded a few times. This rearrangement joins TRBV20-1 to TRBJ1-4; D unclear. V dropped 4 bases and J dropped 8 bases, with 20 bases sitting between them. There are 15 residues in the CDR3. Germline loops: CDR1 DFQATT, CDR2 SNEGSKA (reference sequence). CDR3 region: CSATSRAIGGEKLFF. The CDR3 bases are TGCAGTGCTACCAGTAGGGCAATCGGAGGAGAAAAACTGTTTTTT.

V usage is TRBV4-2 and J usage is TRBJ2-7, with a possible D match to TRBD2 (7 bases). V gave up 4 bases and J gave up 3 bases, with 16 bases separating them. The CDR3 covers 15 residues. CDR1 is LGHNA, CDR2 YNFKEQ, per germline. The CDR3 DNA reads TGTGCCAGCAGCCCTTCGGGGGAGGGGGACTACGAGCAGTACTTC. This translates into CASSPSGEGDYEQYF.

In this sample, this clonotype turned up a few times. The J gene is TRBJ1-3, the V gene TRBV4-3; D might be TRBD1 (6 bases). The CDR3 consists of 18 residues. Between the trimmed V and J ends, which lost 1 base and 3 bases, there was a span of 19 bases. The germline V gene encodes CDR1 LGHNA and CDR2 YSLEER. The CDR3 protein is CASSQARIAGAGGNTIYF. CDR3 in DNA: TGCGCCAGCAGCCAAGCAAGGATAGCAGGGGCAGGTGGAAACACCATATATTTT.

This clonotype appeared many times. The chain is built from TRBV5-1 and TRBJ2-3; D ambiguous. This CDR3 has 11 amino acids. Trimming took off 4 bases at V and 8 bases at J, with 8 bases between the two ends. Germline V CDR1 and CDR2: SGHRS, YFSETQ. The CDR3 here is CASSGVATQYF. The CDR3 nucleotides are TGCGCCAGCAGCGGGGTGGCTACGCAGTATTTT.

This clonotype has a count of ten or more. This chain joins TRBV20-1 and TRBJ2-3, with D perhaps assigned TRBD1 or TRBD2 (5 bases each). This CDR3 contains 15 residues. V lost 0 bases, J lost 4 bases, and 14 bases lay in between. Per the germline V gene, CDR1 is DFQATT and CDR2 is SNEGSKA (reference sequence). The CDR3 sequence is CSAREGARAADTQYF. DNA of the CDR3: TGCAGTGCTAGAGAGGGAGCCAGGGCGGCAGATACGCAGTATTTT.

This clonotype has a handful of counts. The chain couples TRBV5-1 to TRBJ1-2, with a tentative D call TRBD1 (5 bases). The CDR3 consists of 14 residues. CDR1 is SGHRS and CDR2 is YFSETQ in the germline V gene. V was shortened by 4 bases and J by 4 bases, with 14 bases between the two germline ends. CDR3 bases: TGCGCCAGCAGCCTATCGGGGGACCGCTATGGCTACACCTTC. It specifies CASSLSGDRYGYTF. Filled out from reference TRBV5-1 and TRBJ1-2, the complete variable domain reads KAGVTQTPRYLIKTRGQQVTLSCSPISGHRSVSWYQQTPGQGLQFLFEYFSETQRNKGNFPGRFSGRQFSNSRSEMNVSTLELGDSALYLCASSLSGDRYGYTFGSGTRLTVV.

This clonotype was observed at least ten times. The chain joins TRBV20-1 to TRBJ2-5, with D unclear. The germline V gene has CDR1 DFQATT and CDR2 SNEGSKA (reference sequence). Trimming cost V 1 base and J 6 bases, with 18 bases left between them. The CDR3 totals 15 residues. The CDR3 reads CSARVVGSATKTQYF. CDR3 bases: TGCAGTGCTAGAGTAGTAGGATCCGCGACGAAGACCCAGTACTTC.

This clonotype was seen repeatedly, ten times or more. CDR3 in DNA: TGTGCCACCTCGCGACAGGGGGGTACCTACGAGCAGTACTTC. Translated, it gives CATSRQGGTYEQYF. This sequence joins TRBV28 and TRBJ2-7; 9 bases are a match to TRBD1. The CDR3 length is 14 residues. J was trimmed by 2 bases and V by 10 bases; bases with no gene match: 9. Germline CDR1 MDHEN, CDR2 SYDVKM. The full variable domain, rest sourced from reference TRBV28 and TRBJ2-7, is DVKVTQSSRYLVKRTGEKVFLECVQDMDHENMFWYRQDPGLGLRLIYFSYDVKMKEKGDIPEGYSVSREKKERFSLILESASTNQTSMYLCATSRQGGTYEQYFGPGTRLTVT.

This clonotype occurred many times. The V gene is TRBV12-3 or TRBV12-4, the J gene TRBJ2-2, with 10 nucleotides matching TRBD1. The CDR3 consists of 15 residues. With V trimmed by 2 bases and J by 7 bases, 4 bases remained unmatched. CDR3 residues: CASSLTGTGVGELFF. In DNA form, the CDR3 reads TGTGCCAGCAGTTTAACCGGGACAGGGGTCGGGGAGCTGTTTTTT.

This clonotype was observed at least ten times. The chain carries TRBV6-5 and TRBJ1-5; the D is unclear. The CDR3 runs 17 residues. V was clipped by 0 bases and J by 3 bases, with 15 bases between them. The germline V gene encodes CDR1 MNHEY and CDR2 SVGAGI. The CDR3, as DNA: TGTGCCAGCAGTTACTCTTTCCAGAGCCCCGACAATCAGCCCCAGCATTTT. Translation: CASSYSFQSPDNQPQHF.

Note on this clonotype: A read error may explain this, as a much larger clone is one base away. The chain employs TRBV29-1 and TRBJ2-7; 8 nucleotides match TRBD1. Germline CDR1 is SQVTM and CDR2 is ANQGSEA. The CDR3 is 13 amino acids. This CDR3 is CSVHRGNSYEQSF. The CDR3 nucleotides are TGCAGCGTTCACAGGGGGAATTCCTACGAGCAGTCCTTC.

There are many counts of this clonotype. The chain uses TRBV5-1 and TRBJ1-1, with a tentative D call TRBD1 (5 bases). From germline, CDR1 is SGHRS and CDR2 YFSETQ. Trimming removed 0 bases at V and 11 bases at J, with 14 bases between. The CDR3 extends over 13 amino acids. The CDR3 nucleotides read TGCGCCAGCAGCTTGGGGCAGGGTCGATCGGCTTTCTTT. It is translated as CASSLGQGRSAFF.

This clonotype was picked up many times. The rearrangement joins TRBV20-1 to TRBJ1-2, with D possibly being TRBD1 (6 bases). CDR3 length equals 13 residues. Germline V lookup: CDR1 DFQATT, CDR2 SNEGSKA (reference sequence). Trimming stripped 5 bases from V and 4 bases from J, with 14 bases between. CDR3 amino acids: CSASDRPSYGYTF. CDR3 DNA sequence: TGCAGTGCTTCAGACAGGCCTTCCTATGGCTACACCTTC.

This clonotype has more than one count but fewer than ten. Possible read error: a much larger clone is one base away. CDR3 loop: CCASPLWGLGNEKLFF. The CDR3 DNA reads TGCTGTGCTAGCCCCCTGTGGGGTCTCGGTAATGAAAAACTGTTTTTT. This rearrangement joins TRBV20-1 to TRBJ1-4; D not resolved. The CDR3 contains 16 residues. Germline lookup yields CDR1 DFQATT and CDR2 SNEGSKA (reference sequence).